Reported below is one TCR beta chain. Its antigen is not identified. This entry is derived from a study of T-cell memory formation after mild COVID-19. Across the whole study: Largely, the TCR clusters proved donor specific.

General study findings and limits: Those CD4+ clones that contracted were mainly in CM and EM (CD8+ ones in EMRA). For second-wave clones that peaked at day 37, SARS-CoV-2 specificity went unverified.

V lost 5 bases and J lost 5; bases outside the gene matches: 9. The CDR3 has 16 amino acids. Looked up from germline, CDR1 is LNHNV and CDR2 is YYDKDF (reference sequence). 5'RACE, which relied on constant-segment primers, yielded TCR alpha and TCR beta cDNA libraries carrying sample barcodes and UMIs. TCRdb independently ran MiXCR on the 5' RACE reads; one entry per CDR3 protein. The repertoire holds hundreds of thousands of distinct CDR3 sequences, with approximately 15% as singletons. The sequenced material came from PBMCs or a T cell subset sorted from them (not recorded which). The TCR was taken from an adult woman who had mild COVID-19 (a few samples of this study predate the infection). Cell type and time point are not known. The genes are TRBV15 and TRBJ2-3, with 11 bases aligning to TRBD2. Here the CDR3 reads CATSGPSGRIRDTQYF. Written as DNA, the CDR3 is TGTGCCACCAGCGGGCCTAGCGGGAGGATTAGAGATACGCAGTATTTT.